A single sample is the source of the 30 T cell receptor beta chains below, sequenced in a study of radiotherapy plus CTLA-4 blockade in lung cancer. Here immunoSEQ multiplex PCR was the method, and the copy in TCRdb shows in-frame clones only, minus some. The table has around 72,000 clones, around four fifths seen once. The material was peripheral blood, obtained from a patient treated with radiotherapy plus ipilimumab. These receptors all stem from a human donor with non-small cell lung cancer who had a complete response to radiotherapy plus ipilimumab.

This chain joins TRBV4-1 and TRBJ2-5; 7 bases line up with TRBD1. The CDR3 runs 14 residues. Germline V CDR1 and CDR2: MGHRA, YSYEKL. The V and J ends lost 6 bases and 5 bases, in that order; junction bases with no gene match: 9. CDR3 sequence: CASSPGQVRETQYF. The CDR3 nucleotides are TGCGCCAGCAGTCCCGGACAGGTGAGGGAGACCCAGTACTTC.

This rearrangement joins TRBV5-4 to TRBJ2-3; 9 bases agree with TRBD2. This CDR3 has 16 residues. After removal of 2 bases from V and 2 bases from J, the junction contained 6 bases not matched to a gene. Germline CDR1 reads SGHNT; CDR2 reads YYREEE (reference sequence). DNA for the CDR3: TGTGCCAGCAGCTTAGGGCGGGAGGGGTCCACAGATACGCAGTATTTT. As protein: CASSLGREGSTDTQYF.

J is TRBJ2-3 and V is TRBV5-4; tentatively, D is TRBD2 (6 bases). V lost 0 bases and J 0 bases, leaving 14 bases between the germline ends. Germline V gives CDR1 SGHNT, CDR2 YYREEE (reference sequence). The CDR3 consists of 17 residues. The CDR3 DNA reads TGTGCCAGCAGCTTGGACGGACTACCCTCCAGCACAGATACGCAGTATTTT. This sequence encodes CASSLDGLPSSTDTQYF.

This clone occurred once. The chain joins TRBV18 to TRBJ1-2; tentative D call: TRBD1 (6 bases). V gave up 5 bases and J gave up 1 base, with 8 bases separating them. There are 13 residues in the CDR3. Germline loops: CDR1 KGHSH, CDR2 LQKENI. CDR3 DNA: TGTGCCAGCTCAGGGGACATTAACTATGGCTACACCTTC. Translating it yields CASSGDINYGYTF.

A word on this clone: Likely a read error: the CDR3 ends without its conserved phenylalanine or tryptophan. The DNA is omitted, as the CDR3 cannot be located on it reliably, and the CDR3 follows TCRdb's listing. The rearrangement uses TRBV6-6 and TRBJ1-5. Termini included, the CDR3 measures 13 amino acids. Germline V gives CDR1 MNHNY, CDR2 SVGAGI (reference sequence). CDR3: CASSYSESTRGGL.

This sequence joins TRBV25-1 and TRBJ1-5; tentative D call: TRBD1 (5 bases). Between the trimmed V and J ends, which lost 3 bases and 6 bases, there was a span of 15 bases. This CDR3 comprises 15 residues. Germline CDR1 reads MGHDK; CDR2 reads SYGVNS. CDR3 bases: TGTGCCAGCAGTGAGGCAGGGCTAAGTAGTCAGCCCCAGCATTTT. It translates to CASSEAGLSSQPQHF.

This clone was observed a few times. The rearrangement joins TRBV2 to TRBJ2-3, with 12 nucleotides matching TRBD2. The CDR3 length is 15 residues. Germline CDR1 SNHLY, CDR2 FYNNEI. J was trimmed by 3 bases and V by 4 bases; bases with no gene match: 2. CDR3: CASSVGLAGTDTQYF. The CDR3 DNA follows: TGTGCCAGCAGTGTCGGACTAGCGGGAACAGATACGCAGTATTTT.

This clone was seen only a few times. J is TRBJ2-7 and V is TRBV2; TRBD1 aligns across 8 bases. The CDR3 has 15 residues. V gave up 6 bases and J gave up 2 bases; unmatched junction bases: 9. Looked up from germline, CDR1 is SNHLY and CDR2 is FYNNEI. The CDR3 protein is CASSEDRAIPYEQYF. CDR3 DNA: TGTGCCAGCAGCGAGGACAGGGCCATCCCCTACGAGCAGTACTTC. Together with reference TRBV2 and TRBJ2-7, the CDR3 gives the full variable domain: EPEVTQTPSHQVTQMGQEVILRCVPISNHLYFYWYRQILGQKVEFLVSFYNNEISEKSEIFDDQFSVERPDGSNFTLKIRSTKLEDSAMYFCASSEDRAIPYEQYFGPGTRLTVT.

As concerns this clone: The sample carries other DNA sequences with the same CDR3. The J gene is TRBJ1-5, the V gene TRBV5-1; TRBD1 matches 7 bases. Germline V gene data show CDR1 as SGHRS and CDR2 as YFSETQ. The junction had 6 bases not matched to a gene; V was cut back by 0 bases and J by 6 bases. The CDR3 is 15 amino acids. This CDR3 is CASSLGQGGGQPQHF. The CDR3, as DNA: TGCGCCAGCAGCTTGGGACAGGGCGGCGGTCAGCCCCAGCATTTT.

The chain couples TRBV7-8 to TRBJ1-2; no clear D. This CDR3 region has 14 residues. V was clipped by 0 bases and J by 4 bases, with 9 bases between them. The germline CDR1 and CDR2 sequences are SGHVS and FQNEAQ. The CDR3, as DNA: TGTGCCAGCAGCTTAGCGCGGTCCTCCTATGGCTACACCTTC. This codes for CASSLARSSYGYTF.

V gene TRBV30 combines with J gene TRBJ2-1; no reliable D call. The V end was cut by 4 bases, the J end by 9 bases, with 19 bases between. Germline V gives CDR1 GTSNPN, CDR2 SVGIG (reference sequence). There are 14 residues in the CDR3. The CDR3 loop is CAWNPTSLLSEQFF. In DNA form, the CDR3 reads TGTGCCTGGAATCCGACGTCATTATTAAGTGAGCAGTTCTTC.

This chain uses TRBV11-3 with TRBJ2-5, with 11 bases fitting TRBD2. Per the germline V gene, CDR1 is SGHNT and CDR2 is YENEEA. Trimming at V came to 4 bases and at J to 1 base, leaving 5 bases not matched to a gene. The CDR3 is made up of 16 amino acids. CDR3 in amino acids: CASSSGTSGIQETQYF. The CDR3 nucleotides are TGTGCCAGCAGCTCCGGGACTAGCGGAATCCAAGAGACCCAGTACTTC.

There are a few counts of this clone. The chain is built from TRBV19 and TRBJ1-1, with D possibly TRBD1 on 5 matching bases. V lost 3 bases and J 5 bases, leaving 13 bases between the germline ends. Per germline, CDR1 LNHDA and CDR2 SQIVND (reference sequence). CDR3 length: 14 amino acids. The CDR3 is CASSIESGGTEAFF. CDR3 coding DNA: TGTGCCAGTAGTATTGAATCGGGGGGTACTGAAGCTTTCTTT.

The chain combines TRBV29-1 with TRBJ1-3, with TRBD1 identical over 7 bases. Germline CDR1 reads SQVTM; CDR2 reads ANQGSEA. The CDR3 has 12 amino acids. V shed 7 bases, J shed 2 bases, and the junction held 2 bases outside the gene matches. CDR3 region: CSAGTAGNTIYF. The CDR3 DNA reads TGCAGCGCCGGGACAGCTGGAAACACCATATATTTT.

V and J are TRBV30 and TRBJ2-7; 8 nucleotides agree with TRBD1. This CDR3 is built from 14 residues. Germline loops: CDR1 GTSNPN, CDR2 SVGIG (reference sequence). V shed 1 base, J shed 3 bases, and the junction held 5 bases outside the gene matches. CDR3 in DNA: TGTGCCTGGAGTGCCGGGACAGGAATCTACGAGCAGTACTTC. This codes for CAWSAGTGIYEQYF.

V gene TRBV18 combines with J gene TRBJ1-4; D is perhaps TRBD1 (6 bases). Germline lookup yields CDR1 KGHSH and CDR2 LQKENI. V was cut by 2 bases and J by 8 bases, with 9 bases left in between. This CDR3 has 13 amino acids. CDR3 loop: CASSPEGGEKLFF. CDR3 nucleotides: TGTGCCAGCTCACCAGAGGGGGGGGAAAAACTGTTTTTT.

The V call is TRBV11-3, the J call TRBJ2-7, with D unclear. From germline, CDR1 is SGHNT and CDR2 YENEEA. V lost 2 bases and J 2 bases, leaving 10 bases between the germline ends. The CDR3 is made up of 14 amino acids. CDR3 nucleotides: TGTGCCAGCAGCTTAAGATCAGGTCCCTACGAGCAGTACGTC. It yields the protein CASSLRSGPYEQYV.

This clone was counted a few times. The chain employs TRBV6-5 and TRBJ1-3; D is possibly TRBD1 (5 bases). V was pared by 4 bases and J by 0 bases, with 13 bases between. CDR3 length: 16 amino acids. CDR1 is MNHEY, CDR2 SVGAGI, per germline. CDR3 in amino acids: CASSSPGRRSGNTIYF. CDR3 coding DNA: TGTGCCAGCAGTTCTCCGGGACGGCGCTCTGGAAACACCATATATTTT.

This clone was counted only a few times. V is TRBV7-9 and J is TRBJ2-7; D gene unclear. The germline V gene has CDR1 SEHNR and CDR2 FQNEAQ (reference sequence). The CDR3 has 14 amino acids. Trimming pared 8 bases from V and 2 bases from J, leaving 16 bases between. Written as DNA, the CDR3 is TGTGCCAGCTCCCTTGGGCAGCATACCTACGAGCAGTACTTC. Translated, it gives CASSLGQHTYEQYF.

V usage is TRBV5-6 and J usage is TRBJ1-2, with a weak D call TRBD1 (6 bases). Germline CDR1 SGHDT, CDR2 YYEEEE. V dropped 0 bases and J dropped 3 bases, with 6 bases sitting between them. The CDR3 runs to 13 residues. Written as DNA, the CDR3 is TGTGCCAGCAGCTTGGGACAGGACTATGGCTACACCTTC. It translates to CASSLGQDYGYTF.

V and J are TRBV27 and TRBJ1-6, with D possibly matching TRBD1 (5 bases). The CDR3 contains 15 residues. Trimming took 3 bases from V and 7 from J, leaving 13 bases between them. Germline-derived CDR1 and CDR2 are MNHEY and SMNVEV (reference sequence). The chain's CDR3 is CASSFGQQENSPLHF. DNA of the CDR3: TGTGCCAGCAGTTTTGGCCAACAGGAAAATTCACCCCTCCACTTT.

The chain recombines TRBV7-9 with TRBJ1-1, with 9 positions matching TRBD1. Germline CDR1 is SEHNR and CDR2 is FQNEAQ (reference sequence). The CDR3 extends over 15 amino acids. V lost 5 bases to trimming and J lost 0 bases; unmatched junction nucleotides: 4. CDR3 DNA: TGTGCCAGCAGCCCTCGGGACAGGGTGAACACTGAAGCTTTCTTT. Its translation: CASSPRDRVNTEAFF.

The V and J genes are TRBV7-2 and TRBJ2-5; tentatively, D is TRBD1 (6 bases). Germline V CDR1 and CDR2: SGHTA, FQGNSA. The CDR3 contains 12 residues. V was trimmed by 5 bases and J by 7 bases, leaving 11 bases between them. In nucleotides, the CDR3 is TGTGCCAGCAGCAGCCTAGGGGGGACCCAGTACTTC. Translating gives CASSSLGGTQYF.

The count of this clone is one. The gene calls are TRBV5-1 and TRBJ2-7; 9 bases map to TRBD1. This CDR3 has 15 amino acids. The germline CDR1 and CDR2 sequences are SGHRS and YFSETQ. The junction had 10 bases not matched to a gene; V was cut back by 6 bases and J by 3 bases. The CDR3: CASTAGTGSFYEQYF. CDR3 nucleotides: TGCGCCAGCACGGCCGGGACAGGGAGCTTCTACGAGCAGTACTTC.

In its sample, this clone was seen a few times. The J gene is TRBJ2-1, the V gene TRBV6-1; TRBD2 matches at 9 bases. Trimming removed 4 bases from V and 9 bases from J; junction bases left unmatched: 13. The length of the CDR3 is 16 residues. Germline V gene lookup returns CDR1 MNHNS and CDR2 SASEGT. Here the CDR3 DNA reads TGTGCCAGCAGTGCGGAGGGGGGCCTAGCGGGGCCTGAGCAGTTCTTC. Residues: CASSAEGGLAGPEQFF.

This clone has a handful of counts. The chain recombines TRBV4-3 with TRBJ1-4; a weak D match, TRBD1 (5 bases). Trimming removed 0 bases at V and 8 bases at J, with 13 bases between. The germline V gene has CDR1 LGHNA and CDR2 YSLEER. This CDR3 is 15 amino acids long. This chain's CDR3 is CASSQEGTQREKLFF. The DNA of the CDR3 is TGCGCCAGCAGCCAAGAGGGGACTCAGAGGGAAAAACTGTTTTTT.

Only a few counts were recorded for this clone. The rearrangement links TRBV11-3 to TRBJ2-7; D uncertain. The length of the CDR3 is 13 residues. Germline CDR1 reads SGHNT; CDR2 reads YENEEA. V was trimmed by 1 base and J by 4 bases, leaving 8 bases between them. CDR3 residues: CASSLGSDYEQYF. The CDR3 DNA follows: TGTGCCAGCAGCTTAGGTTCAGATTACGAGCAGTACTTC.

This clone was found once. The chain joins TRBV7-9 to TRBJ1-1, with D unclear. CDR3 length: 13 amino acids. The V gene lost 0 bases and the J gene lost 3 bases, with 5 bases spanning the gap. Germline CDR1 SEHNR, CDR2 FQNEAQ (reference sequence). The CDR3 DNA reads TGTGCCAGCAGCTTAGCGGGGTACACTGAAGCTTTCTTT. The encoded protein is CASSLAGYTEAFF.

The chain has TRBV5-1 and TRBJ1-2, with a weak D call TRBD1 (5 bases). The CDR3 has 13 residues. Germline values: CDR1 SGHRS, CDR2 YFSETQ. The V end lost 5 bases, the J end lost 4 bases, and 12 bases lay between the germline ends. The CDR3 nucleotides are TGCGCCAGCAGTACCGATGGGACCTATGGCTACACCTTC. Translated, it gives CASSTDGTYGYTF.

CDR3 nucleotide sequence: TGTGCCAGCTCACCTACAGGGGGAGATCAGCCCCAGCATTTT. Translation gives CASSPTGGDQPQHF. The chain is built from TRBV18 and TRBJ1-5; 8 bases line up with TRBD1. CDR1 is KGHSH, CDR2 LQKENI, per germline. Losses at the gene ends were 3 bases for V and 5 bases for J; bases not matched to a gene: 3. This CDR3 contains 14 residues.